A selection of T cell receptor beta chains follows, all from one sample in a study of early T cells in non-severe SARS-CoV-2 infection. TCRdb re-analysed the 5' RACE reads in MiXCR, keeping a single row per CDR3 protein. The sample carries 70,000 to 95,000 distinct CDR3 sequences, about 15% recorded once. The sample taken for sequencing was whole blood. These receptors were taken from an adult who was a healthcare worker with PCR-confirmed SARS-CoV-2 infection or an uninfected control (not recorded which). The CDR3 runs from the conserved cysteine through the conserved F or W. D genes are given only for firm matches. Only some rows state a clone size, as once, few, many or a class for expanded clones.

V gene	D gene	J gene	clone size	CDR3 DNA	CDR3 protein
TRBV4-2	TRBD2	TRBJ2-1	.	TGTGCCAGCAGCCAAGAAACCGGGACTAGCGGCTACAATGAGCAGTTCTTC	CASSQETGTSGYNEQFF
TRBV5-4	.	TRBJ2-1	.	TGTGCCAGCCAAAGAGCGGACCGACGCTCCTACAATGAGCAGTTCTTC	CASQRADRRSYNEQFF
TRBV11-2	.	TRBJ2-3	.	TGTGCCAGCAGCCTCTCGCCCAGAGATACGCAGTATTTT	CASSLSPRDTQYF
TRBV20-1	TRBD1	TRBJ1-1	.	TGCAGTGCTTCCCAGGGGGGAGGTGCTTTCTTT	CSASQGGGAFF
TRBV25-1	.	TRBJ1-2	many	TGTGCCAGCAGTGTGTCGGGTGCCTATGGCTACACCTTC	CASSVSGAYGYTF
TRBV30	.	TRBJ2-1	few	TGTGCCTGGACCCACCGTGCATGGGACTCCAATGAGCAGTTCTTC	CAWTHRAWDSNEQFF
TRBV27	.	TRBJ1-1	many	TGTGCCAGCAGTTCCCCAGGTTGGAACACTGAAGCTTTCTTT	CASSSPGWNTEAFF
TRBV6-2/TRBV6-3	TRBD2	TRBJ2-3	many	TGTGCCAGCAAAGTAGCGGGGGTGATCACAGATACGCAGTATTTT	CASKVAGVITDTQYF
TRBV24-1	.	TRBJ2-3	few	TGTGCCACCAGTCTACCGGGCGGGACAGATACGCAGTATTTT	CATSLPGGTDTQYF
TRBV6-6	TRBD1	TRBJ1-3	few	TGTGCCAGCAGGGGACAGGGGATTGGAAACACCATATATTTT	CASRGQGIGNTIYF
TRBV19	.	TRBJ2-1	.	TGTGCCAGTAGTATAGTGGGTTTTGAGCAGTTCTTC	CASSIVGFEQFF
TRBV19	TRBD2	TRBJ2-3	few	TGTGCCAGTAGTATTACTAGCGGGGTCACAGATACGCAGTATTTT	CASSITSGVTDTQYF
TRBV20-1	TRBD2	TRBJ2-3	.	TGCAGTGCGACCAGTAGCGGGGGGCACACAGATACGCAGTATTTT	CSATSSGGHTDTQYF
TRBV20-1	TRBD1	TRBJ2-1	.	TGCAGTGCCGTTGAACAGGGGAGCTCCTACAATGAGCAGTTCTTC	CSAVEQGSSYNEQFF
TRBV11-2	.	TRBJ2-6	few	TGTGCCAGCAACCTCGTGGGTTCTGGGGCCAACGTCCTGACTTTC	CASNLVGSGANVLTF
TRBV18	.	TRBJ2-4	.	TGTGCCAGCTCGCGTCAGGCAGACAAGTACTTC	CASSRQADKYF
TRBV30	.	TRBJ1-5	.	TGTGCCTGGAGCTTCCCAGGTATTAATCAGCCCCAGCATTTT	CAWSFPGINQPQHF
TRBV19	.	TRBJ2-2	.	TGTGCCAGTAGTATAGCTGGGAGTTTCACCGGGGAGCTGTTTTTT	CASSIAGSFTGELFF
TRBV7-7	.	TRBJ2-1	.	TGTGCCAGCAGCTTATCTGGGGATGAGCAGTTCTTC	CASSLSGDEQFF
TRBV2	TRBD2	TRBJ2-4	few	TGTGCCAGCAGTTGGACTAGCGGGGGTTACATTCAGTACTTC	CASSWTSGGYIQYF
TRBV14	.	TRBJ1-1	few	TGTGCCAGCAGCCACGTGGGAGGTACTGAAGCTTTCTTT	CASSHVGGTEAFF
TRBV7-9	.	TRBJ2-2	.	TGTGCCAGCAGCTTAGTCCCATTAACCGGGGAGCTGTTTTTT	CASSLVPLTGELFF
TRBV29-1	.	TRBJ2-6	many	TGCAGCGTCTTAGTGACACCCAGCGTCCTGACTTTC	CSVLVTPSVLTF
TRBV29-1	TRBD2	TRBJ2-3	.	TGCAGCGCCGCCCTAGCGGGGGCAAGAGATACGCAGTATTTT	CSAALAGARDTQYF
TRBV28	.	TRBJ1-2	few	TGTGCCAGCAGTTCCATCCAGCTGGACGTGGGCTATGGCTACACCTTC	CASSSIQLDVGYGYTF
TRBV5-4	.	TRBJ2-5	.	TGTGCCAGCAGCTTGGGGACAGCCGGGACGGCGGGACTCAAGACCCAGTACTTC	CASSLGTAGTAGLKTQYF
TRBV29-1	.	TRBJ1-4	.	TGCAGCGTTGACCAGGATGGGGAAAAACTGTTTTTT	CSVDQDGEKLFF
TRBV5-4	.	TRBJ1-6	few	TGTGCCAGCAGCTTGCAGGGACGAGACAATTCACCCCTCCACTTT	CASSLQGRDNSPLHF
TRBV5-4	.	TRBJ1-1	few	TGTGCCAGCAGCTTCGGACAGACCTTCACTGAAGCTTTCTTT	CASSFGQTFTEAFF
TRBV5-1	.	TRBJ2-6	.	TGCGCCAGCAGCCCCCGGGGTACGACCTCTGGGGCCAACGTCCTGACTTTC	CASSPRGTTSGANVLTF
TRBV7-2	TRBD2	TRBJ2-3	few	TGTGCCAGCAGCTTAGAGTGGCTAGCGGGGGGGATCACAGATACGCAGTATTTT	CASSLEWLAGGITDTQYF
TRBV18	TRBD1	TRBJ1-5	.	TGTGCCAGCTCACCTCGAACAGGGGCTCAGCCCCAGCATTTT	CASSPRTGAQPQHF
TRBV7-3	.	TRBJ2-1	.	TGTGCCAGCAGCTCAACCATTCGGGGGGCCTGGAATGAGCAGTTCTTC	CASSSTIRGAWNEQFF
TRBV20-1	TRBD2	TRBJ2-5	few	TGCAGTGCGGAGAACAGCGGGGGAGTCCAAGAGACCCAGTACTTC	CSAENSGGVQETQYF
TRBV6-6	.	TRBJ2-6	.	TGTGCCAGCAGTTACGTTTTGAGACCTATCTCTGGGGCCAACGTCCTGACTTTC	CASSYVLRPISGANVLTF
TRBV5-1	.	TRBJ1-3	few	TGCGCCAGCAGTTTCGGACGTAGCTCTGGAAACACCATATATTTT	CASSFGRSSGNTIYF
TRBV20-1	.	TRBJ2-3	.	TGCAGTGCTAGATGGGGAGATACGCAGTATTTT	CSARWGDTQYF
TRBV9	.	TRBJ2-2	.	TGTGCCAGCAGCGTAGGGCTCCGGTTTTTT	CASSVGLRFF
TRBV27	.	TRBJ1-2	.	TGTGCCAGCAGGCCTACCGGGATCCACACGTCGGGGGGCTACACCTTC	CASRPTGIHTSGGYTF
TRBV29-1	.	TRBJ1-2	few	TGTAGCGTTGAAATCAGGGGTCGCTGGGTCGGCAACTATGGCTACACCTTC	CSVEIRGRWVGNYGYTF
TRBV7-9	TRBD2	TRBJ2-3	.	TGTGCCAGCAGCCCGAGGACTAGCGGGGGGACCTTCAGGGATACGCAGTATTTT	CASSPRTSGGTFRDTQYF
TRBV27	TRBD2	TRBJ2-1	many	TGTGCCAGCAGTTTATACGAGTCTGGGACTAGCGGGGGCCGAAGAGTCCCCAATGAGCAGTTCTTC	CASSLYESGTSGGRRVPNEQFF
TRBV7-6	.	TRBJ2-1	few	TGTGCCAGCAGCAGGACAGTCTCTAATGAGCAGTTCTTC	CASSRTVSNEQFF
TRBV12-3/TRBV12-4	.	TRBJ1-1	few	TGTGCCAGCAGTTTAACCTGGACAGCGGGCACTGAAGCTTTCTTT	CASSLTWTAGTEAFF
TRBV7-2	.	TRBJ2-3	.	TGTGCCAGCAGACCTTATGCTTTCGAGACGCAGTATTTT	CASRPYAFETQYF
TRBV4-2	.	TRBJ2-1	few	TGTGCCAGCAGCCGCGGTGGTGAGCAGTTCTTC	CASSRGGEQFF
TRBV5-6	.	TRBJ1-1	.	TGTGCCAGCAGCCCAGAACAGGGATTGAACACTGAAGCTTTCTTT	CASSPEQGLNTEAFF
TRBV20-1	TRBD1	TRBJ1-5	.	TGCAGTGCATGGGGGAGGACAGGGAGCAATCAGCCCCAGCATTTT	CSAWGRTGSNQPQHF
TRBV10-3	.	TRBJ2-5	.	TGTGCCATCAGTCAGCCATTGGCAGAGACCCAGTACTTC	CAISQPLAETQYF
TRBV9	.	TRBJ2-1	few	TGTGCCAGCAGCGTAGGGGGGGAAAGGGAGCAGTTCTTC	CASSVGGEREQFF
TRBV2	TRBD1	TRBJ2-2	many	TGTGCCAGCACGCAGGGGGTAGTGAACACCGGGGAGCTGTTTTTT	CASTQGVVNTGELFF
TRBV6-1	.	TRBJ1-1	many	TGTGCCAGCAGTGAATACAGGGACGCTGAAGCTTTCTTT	CASSEYRDAEAFF
TRBV3-1	TRBD2	TRBJ2-1	.	TGTGCCAGCAGCCAATTTGCTAGCGGGGGGAACAATGAGCAGTTCTTC	CASSQFASGGNNEQFF
TRBV10-3	.	TRBJ2-2	.	TGTGCCATCAGTGAGTCCCAGACAACCGGGGAGCTGTTTTTT	CAISESQTTGELFF